This passage covers 13 T cell receptor beta chains from one sample sequenced in a study of T cells in localized non-small cell lung cancer. Method: immunoSEQ multiplex PCR; TCRdb's copy keeps in-frame clones and lacks some. The sample contains fewer than 40,000 clones, about 85% of which appear only once. The sample in question was peripheral blood mononuclear cells, obtained before any cancer treatment. These TCRs come from a man aged 40 to 70 with stage III lung adenocarcinoma.

This clone was detected only a few times. The chain joins TRBV19 to TRBJ1-5; D gene unclear. Germline V CDR1 and CDR2: LNHDA, SQIVND (reference sequence). The V and J ends lost 1 base and 4 bases respectively, with 14 bases between them. The CDR3 spans 16 residues. The DNA for the CDR3 is TGTGCCAGTAGTATAGGAGGAGGGAGAGAGAATCAGCCCCAGCATTTT. Encoded protein: CASSIGGGRENQPQHF.

The chain couples TRBV7-9 to TRBJ2-7; D is unresolved. V was cut by 1 base and J by 6 bases, with 7 bases left in between. Looked up from germline, CDR1 is SEHNR and CDR2 is FQNEAQ (reference sequence). The CDR3 is 12 residues long. Here the CDR3 reads CASSLVGAEQYF. CDR3 bases: TGTGCCAGCAGCTTAGTAGGAGCCGAGCAGTACTTC.

The chain recombines TRBV27 with TRBJ1-3; 7 positions agree with TRBD1. V lost 2 bases and J lost 4; bases outside the gene matches: 5. The CDR3 runs 15 residues. The germline gives CDR1 MNHEY, CDR2 SMNVEV (reference sequence). The CDR3 loop is CASSLGQGEGNTIYF. CDR3 sequence (DNA): TGTGCCAGCAGTTTAGGTCAGGGGGAAGGAAACACCATATATTTT.

The chain links TRBV15 to TRBJ2-7, with 13 bases aligning to TRBD2. Germline V gene data show CDR1 as LNHNV and CDR2 as YYDKDF (reference sequence). The V gene end was trimmed by 3 bases and the J gene end by 2 bases; junction bases not matched to a gene: 4. The CDR3 totals 16 residues. CDR3 loop: CATSRGGTSGTYEQYF. The CDR3 DNA follows: TGTGCCACCAGCAGGGGAGGGACTAGCGGGACCTACGAGCAGTACTTC.

The chain is built from TRBV19 and TRBJ2-2; 9 positions agree with TRBD1. Per germline, CDR1 LNHDA and CDR2 SQIVND (reference sequence). J was trimmed by 6 bases and V by 10 bases; bases with no gene match: 9. The CDR3 is made up of 14 amino acids. CDR3 sequence: CATDRGFQSGELFF. The CDR3 DNA reads as TGTGCCACTGACAGGGGGTTTCAATCCGGGGAGCTGTTTTTT.

This chain joins TRBV7-2 and TRBJ1-3; TRBD1 aligns across 12 bases. Germline trimming cut 1 base from V and 3 bases from J; bases unmatched to any gene: 4. The germline gives CDR1 SGHTA, CDR2 FQGNSA. CDR3 length: 17 residues. CDR3 nucleotide sequence: TGTGCCAGCAGCTTAGGGGGACAGGGGGCGCTTGGAAACACCATATATTTT. Its translation: CASSLGGQGALGNTIYF. Variable domain in full (rest from reference TRBV7-2 and TRBJ1-3): GAGVSQSPSNKVTEKGKDVELRCDPISGHTALYWYRQSLGQGLEFLIYFQGNSAPDKSGLPSDRFSAERTGGSVSTLTIQRTQQEDSAVYLCASSLGGQGALGNTIYFGEGSWLTVV.

The rearrangement links TRBV5-5 to TRBJ1-2; D gene uncertain. This CDR3 region has 14 residues. The V gene's germline CDR1 is SGHKS and CDR2 YYEKEE (reference sequence). The V end lost 5 bases, the J end lost 2 bases, and 13 bases lay between the germline ends. The CDR3 reads CASRAWGSNYGYTF. The CDR3 bases are TGTGCCAGCAGGGCATGGGGATCAAACTATGGCTACACCTTC.

The chain joins TRBV25-1 to TRBJ1-1; D is undetermined. The CDR3 loop spans 12 amino acids. Germline assignment: CDR1 MGHDK and CDR2 SYGVNS. V shed 3 bases and J shed 11 bases, with 13 bases lying between them. The CDR3 is CASSDSVRKAFF. CDR3 coding DNA: TGTGCCAGCAGTGATAGCGTACGCAAGGCTTTCTTT.

V is TRBV10-3 and J is TRBJ1-1, with D maybe TRBD1 (6 bases). V was trimmed by 5 bases and J by 5 bases, leaving 9 bases between them. Germline-derived CDR1 and CDR2 are ENHRY and SYGVKD. The CDR3 consists of 12 residues. CDR3 residues: CAISIRGTEAFF. As DNA, the CDR3 is TGTGCCATCAGTATCAGGGGAACTGAAGCTTTCTTT.

The genes are TRBV11-2 and TRBJ2-3; 11 bases fit TRBD2. Per germline, CDR1 SGHAT and CDR2 FQNNGV. The CDR3 is 16 residues long. J gave up 1 base and V 5 bases, and 5 bases lay outside the gene matches. CDR3 region: CASSLGLAVGTDTQYF. CDR3 DNA: TGTGCCAGCAGCCTGGGACTAGCGGTGGGCACAGATACGCAGTATTTT.

This rearrangement joins TRBV7-2 to TRBJ1-2; D is ambiguous. Trimming took 0 bases from V and 7 from J, leaving 12 bases between them. The germline V gene encodes CDR1 SGHTA and CDR2 FQGNSA. This CDR3 spans 14 amino acids. The CDR3 spells CASSLAAVASGYTF. The DNA of the CDR3 is TGTGCCAGCAGCTTAGCGGCGGTAGCAAGTGGCTACACCTTC.

This clone was seen more than once but under ten times. The chain links TRBV19 to TRBJ1-5; a possible D gene is TRBD1 (5 bases). The length of the CDR3 is 16 residues. Trimming took 1 base from V and 3 from J, leaving 13 bases between them. From germline, CDR1 is LNHDA and CDR2 SQIVND (reference sequence). The CDR3 DNA is TGTGCCAGTAGTATAGGGGGCGGGGTATCCAATCAGCCCCAGCATTTT. Its translation: CASSIGGGVSNQPQHF.

The J gene is TRBJ2-5, the V gene TRBV6-5; D is ambiguous. Germline V lookup: CDR1 MNHEY, CDR2 SVGAGI. Trimming pared 6 bases from V and 1 base from J, leaving 9 bases between. The CDR3 is 13 amino acids. As DNA, the CDR3 is TGTGCCAGCAGAAAAACAGTCCAAGAGACCCAGTACTTC. This translates into CASRKTVQETQYF.